Below, 21 T cell receptor beta chains from the same sample are listed, as sequenced in a study of blood T cell repertoires in COVID-19. The protocol was immunoSEQ multiplex PCR, while the TCRdb copy is restricted to in-frame clones and leaves out a portion. This repertoire shows approximately 300,000 clones, around 90% found once; its top ten account for roughly 6%. The sequencing sample was made of peripheral blood. These receptors were taken from a woman aged 45-60 years with COVID-19, enrolled during active disease.

In this sample, this clone turned up once. The V call is TRBV5-6, the J call TRBJ2-3; 11 bases are a match to TRBD1. From germline, CDR1 is SGHDT and CDR2 YYEEEE. The CDR3 loop spans 16 amino acids. V dropped 2 bases and J dropped 3; count of bases not matched to a gene: 5. DNA for the CDR3: TGTGCCAGCAGCTTTTACGGGACAGGGGGTACAGATACGCAGTATTTT. This encodes CASSFYGTGGTDTQYF.

The V call is TRBV7-2, the J call TRBJ1-4; D not resolved. Trimming removed 5 bases from V and 0 bases from J, with 7 bases in between. This CDR3 spans 14 amino acids. The germline CDR1 and CDR2 sequences are SGHTA and FQGNSA. The CDR3 DNA reads as TGTGCCAGCAGCCCCTCCCCAACTAATGAAAAACTGTTTTTT. Translated: CASSPSPTNEKLFF.

The rearrangement links TRBV7-3 to TRBJ1-1; maybe TRBD1 (5 bases). The CDR3 is made up of 14 amino acids. Germline assignment: CDR1 SGHTA and CDR2 FQGTGA. V was shortened by 5 bases and J by 4 bases, with 14 bases between the two germline ends. CDR3 amino acids: CASSPRGIPTEAFF. CDR3 coding DNA: TGTGCCAGCAGCCCAAGGGGTATCCCCACTGAAGCTTTCTTT.

The chain recombines TRBV29-1 with TRBJ2-7; a possible D gene is TRBD2 (6 bases). Trimming took off 2 bases at V and 0 bases at J, with 20 bases between the two ends. This CDR3 is built from 17 residues. Germline CDR1 reads SQVTM; CDR2 reads ANQGSEA. The CDR3 bases are TGCAGCGTTGAATCGGCAGGAGGGTTCGGCAGCTCCTACGAGCAGTACTTC. Protein sequence: CSVESAGGFGSSYEQYF.

The CDR3 reads CASSLPGTSVSTQYF. Here the CDR3 DNA reads TGTGCCAGCAGTTTACCCGGGACTAGCGTAAGTACGCAGTATTTT. This chain connects TRBV27 to TRBJ2-3; TRBD2 matches at 10 bases. This CDR3 has 15 amino acids. The ends lost 2 bases at V and 8 bases at J; junction bases unmatched: 7. Germline CDR1 MNHEY, CDR2 SMNVEV (reference sequence).

This clone was counted once. The CDR3 nucleotides read TGCGCCAGCAGCCCTAGCGGGACCCGGATCTCCTACGAGCAGTACTTC. Translation: CASSPSGTRISYEQYF. V usage is TRBV4-1 and J usage is TRBJ2-7, with 9 nucleotides matching TRBD2. Germline trimming cut 4 bases from V and 0 bases from J; bases unmatched to any gene: 7. Germline V gene lookup returns CDR1 MGHRA and CDR2 YSYEKL. This CDR3 contains 16 residues.

The chain links TRBV27 to TRBJ2-6, with 9 bases aligning to TRBD1. The CDR3 consists of 17 residues. Looked up from germline, CDR1 is MNHEY and CDR2 is SMNVEV (reference sequence). The junction had 6 bases not matched to a gene; V was cut back by 6 bases and J by 0 bases. The CDR3 is CASRPGQGSSGANVLTF. CDR3 nucleotide sequence: TGTGCCAGCAGGCCGGGACAGGGAAGCTCTGGGGCCAACGTCCTGACTTTC.

The chain has TRBV19 and TRBJ1-2; no clear D gene. V lost 7 bases and J lost 8, with 17 bases in between. The length of the CDR3 is 13 residues. From germline, CDR1 is LNHDA and CDR2 SQIVND (reference sequence). For the CDR3, the DNA is TGTGCCAGTACCCCCAAGGGCAGCGGGGGCTACACCTTC. Translated, it gives CASTPKGSGGYTF.

The chain links TRBV18 to TRBJ2-3; D not certain. The CDR3 has 14 residues. V was cut by 3 bases and J by 4 bases, with 11 bases left in between. Germline CDR1 reads KGHSH; CDR2 reads LQKENI. CDR3 sequence (DNA): TGTGCCAGCTCACCTTCTAGTGCCGCAGATACGCAGTATTTT. Protein product: CASSPSSAADTQYF.

The chain recombines TRBV11-2 with TRBJ2-5, with a possible D match to TRBD2 (6 bases). CDR3 length: 14 residues. V lost 3 bases and J 2 bases, leaving 10 bases between the germline ends. In germline, CDR1 is SGHAT, CDR2 FQNNGV. CDR3: CASSFAGLQETQYF. As DNA, the CDR3 is TGTGCCAGCAGCTTTGCGGGACTTCAAGAGACCCAGTACTTC. Variable domain in full (rest from reference TRBV11-2 and TRBJ2-5): EAGVAQSPRYKIIEKRQSVAFWCNPISGHATLYWYQQILGQGPKLLIQFQNNGVVDDSQLPKDRFSAERLKGVDSTLKIQPAKLEDSAVYLCASSFAGLQETQYFGPGTRLLVL.

This chain links TRBV14 with TRBJ1-6; weak D call: TRBD1 (5 bases). Per the germline V gene, CDR1 is SGHDN and CDR2 is FVKESK. The V end was cut by 1 base, the J end by 4 bases, with 8 bases between. The length of the CDR3 is 15 residues. CDR3 amino acids: CASSQAGTYNSPLHF. CDR3 coding DNA: TGTGCCAGCAGCCAAGCGGGGACTTATAATTCACCCCTCCACTTT.

CDR3 region: CASSARQGAKPVGSGNTIYF. In DNA form, the CDR3 reads TGTGCCAGCAGTGCTCGACAGGGGGCTAAACCTGTGGGTTCTGGAAACACCATATATTTT. V is TRBV6-1 and J is TRBJ1-3; 10 bases align to TRBD1. V shed 4 bases, J shed 1 base, and the junction held 16 bases outside the gene matches. CDR3 length: 20 amino acids. CDR1 MNHNS and CDR2 SASEGT come from the germline V gene.

The chain combines TRBV11-2 with TRBJ2-6; 9 bases are a match to TRBD1. CDR1 is SGHAT, CDR2 FQNNGV, per germline. Trimming cost V 5 bases and J 2 bases; bases outside gene matches: 7. CDR3 size: 17 residues. CDR3 in amino acids: CASSLQGAGAGANVLTF. DNA of the CDR3: TGTGCCAGCAGCCTACAGGGGGCAGGGGCTGGGGCCAACGTCCTGACTTTC.

This rearrangement joins TRBV10-1 to TRBJ2-3; TRBD2 matches 10 bases. Germline-derived CDR1 and CDR2 are WNHNN and SYGVQD (reference sequence). The CDR3 is 15 amino acids. V trimming: 7 bases; J trimming: 5 bases; junction bases outside the gene matches: 9. The CDR3 DNA reads TGCGCCAGCATGGAGAGCGGGAGGGCCAGAGATACGCAGTATTTT. Translated: CASMESGRARDTQYF.

The sample holds a few counts of this clone. This chain links TRBV6-5 with TRBJ1-6; the D gene is possibly TRBD1 (5 bases). Between the trimmed V and J ends, which lost 6 bases and 9 bases, there was a span of 12 bases. CDR3 length: 13 amino acids. Per germline, CDR1 MNHEY and CDR2 SVGAGI. Here the CDR3 reads CASSAGTGSPLHF. CDR3 DNA sequence: TGTGCCAGCAGCGCAGGGACTGGTTCACCCCTCCACTTT.

This clone was detected a few times. The rearrangement links TRBV3-1 (or the pseudogene TRBV3-2) to TRBJ1-5; 8 bases line up with TRBD1. Germline assignment: CDR1 LGHDT and CDR2 YNNKEL (reference sequence). Trimming took 4 bases from V and 3 from J; bases not matched to a gene: 5. CDR3 size: 15 residues. This CDR3 is CASSLGQGPNQPQHF. The CDR3 DNA sequence: TGTGCCAGCAGCCTTGGACAGGGCCCCAATCAGCCCCAGCATTTT.

This chain joins TRBV5-1 and TRBJ2-1; a possible D gene is TRBD1 (5 bases). Germline CDR1 SGHRS, CDR2 YFSETQ. Trimming stripped 4 bases from V and 5 bases from J, with 13 bases between. This CDR3 has 14 amino acids. In DNA form, the CDR3 reads TGCGCCAGCAGCAAAAGGCAGGGTGACAATGAGCAGTTCTTC. Its translation is CASSKRQGDNEQFF.

This clone was recorded a few times. In DNA form, the CDR3 reads TGTGCCAGCAGCCAAGACTTACTAGCGGGACTAAATGAGCAGTTCTTC. Its translation: CASSQDLLAGLNEQFF. This chain connects TRBV3-1 (or the pseudogene TRBV3-2) to TRBJ2-1; 10 bases fit TRBD2. This CDR3 contains 16 residues. Unmatched junction bases numbered 6, after V lost 0 bases and J lost 7 bases. Per the germline V gene, CDR1 is LGHDT and CDR2 is YNNKEL (reference sequence).

The rearrangement links TRBV6-5 to TRBJ2-7, with D unresolved. The CDR3 has 15 residues. The germline V gene has CDR1 MNHEY and CDR2 SVGAGI. Trimming took off 2 bases at V and 0 bases at J, with 11 bases between the two ends. CDR3 bases: TGTGCCAGCAGTTACCGGAGAGATAACTCCTACGAGCAGTACTTC. The encoded protein is CASSYRRDNSYEQYF.

This clone was picked up one time. The chain employs TRBV6-4 and TRBJ1-1, with TRBD1 matching over 8 bases. V shed 6 bases and J 1 base; nucleotides not matched to a gene: 4. CDR1 is MRHNA, CDR2 SNTAGT, per germline. The CDR3 contains 14 residues. DNA for the CDR3: TGTGCCAGCAGCCAGGACAGGGCGAACACTGAAGCTTTCTTT. Protein: CASSQDRANTEAFF.

The chain carries TRBV27 and TRBJ1-2; a possible D gene is TRBD1 (6 bases). Looked up from germline, CDR1 is MNHEY and CDR2 is SMNVEV (reference sequence). The CDR3 is made up of 13 amino acids. The germline V and J ends were trimmed by 3 bases and 1 base, with 6 bases remaining between them. CDR3 DNA: TGTGCCAGCAGTTTCAGGGGTAACTATGGCTACACCTTC. Its translation is CASSFRGNYGYTF.